This is a list of T cell receptor beta chains from one sample in a study of T-cell reconstitution after alpha-beta-depleted transplantation in children. From the PCR reads, TCRdb called clonotypes with MiXCR, one entry per CDR3 protein. The top ten clones hold over 25% of a sample with fewer than 550,000 distinct CDR3 sequences, 15% to 20% of them seen once. The material sequenced was PBMCs, mostly from graft donor cells, taken 360 days after TCRalphabeta/CD19-depleted stem cell transplant. These receptor sequences come from a boy less than two years old who had a stem cell transplant for Wiskott-Aldrich syndrome, so the T cells may come from the graft donor. Each CDR3 is given with its conserved first and last residue. The D gene is left open where the match is weak. The listing skips clone size in some rows; elsewhere it reads once, few, many or a size class.

v_call	cdr3_length	j_call	d_call	clone_size	cdr3_aa	cdr3_nt
TRBV11-1	18	TRBJ2-5	-	-	CASSFSQLTAGFQETQYF	TGTGCCAGCAGCTTTTCCCAGCTAACAGCCGGGTTTCAAGAGACCCAGTACTTC
TRBV12-3/TRBV12-4	15	TRBJ2-1	TRBD1	many	CASSLGDRGYNEQFF	TGTGCCAGCAGTTTAGGTGACAGGGGTTACAATGAGCAGTTCTTC
TRBV27	14	TRBJ2-4	-	-	CASSSELAKNIQYF	TGTGCCAGCAGTAGCGAGTTAGCCAAAAACATTCAGTACTTC
TRBV5-1	12	TRBJ2-1	-	-	CASSLYSNEQFF	TGCGCCAGCAGCTTGTACAGCAATGAGCAGTTCTTC
TRBV7-9	15	TRBJ2-2	-	few	CASSLGADYTGELFF	TGTGCCAGCAGCTTAGGGGCAGACTACACCGGGGAGCTGTTTTTT
TRBV24-1	13	TRBJ2-1	-	few	CATSDLDFHEQFF	TGTGCCACCAGTGACCTAGACTTCCATGAGCAGTTCTTC
TRBV12-3/TRBV12-4	14	TRBJ2-2	-	-	CASSRDRRTGELFF	TGTGCCAGCAGTAGAGACAGAAGGACCGGGGAGCTGTTTTTT
TRBV11-2	15	TRBJ1-4	TRBD1	few	CASSTLTGKNEKLFF	TGTGCCAGCAGCACGTTGACAGGGAAAAATGAAAAACTGTTTTTT
TRBV5-1	13	TRBJ2-1	-	-	CASSIRGGNEQFF	TGCGCCAGCAGCATTCGGGGCGGAAATGAGCAGTTCTTC
TRBV28	16	TRBJ2-3	TRBD1	-	CASSLFMGTGGSTQYF	TGTGCCAGCAGTTTATTCATGGGGACAGGGGGTAGTACGCAGTATTTT
TRBV12-3/TRBV12-4	14	TRBJ2-1	TRBD2	few	CASSFRTSTNEQFF	TGTGCCAGCAGTTTCCGGACTAGCACCAATGAGCAGTTCTTC
TRBV12-3/TRBV12-4	14	TRBJ1-2	-	few	CASSSDRRIYGYTF	TGTGCCAGCAGTTCAGACAGGAGAATCTATGGCTACACCTTC
TRBV5-1	15	TRBJ2-3	-	-	CASSLAGLTTDTQYF	TGCGCCAGCAGCTTGGCGGGTTTAACCACAGATACGCAGTATTTT
TRBV4-1	16	TRBJ2-1	TRBD2	once	CASSLTLAGAYNEQFF	TGCGCCAGCAGCTTAACCCTAGCGGGGGCGTACAATGAGCAGTTCTTC
TRBV5-5	17	TRBJ2-3	TRBD2	few	CASSFGLAGGITDTQYF	TGTGCCAGCAGCTTCGGACTAGCGGGAGGGATCACAGATACGCAGTATTTT
TRBV28	16	TRBJ2-1	TRBD2	many	CASRGGGPISYNEQFF	TGTGCCAGCAGGGGCGGGGGGCCCATCTCCTACAATGAGCAGTTCTTC
TRBV7-2	15	TRBJ1-2	-	-	CASSLVGGPNYGYTF	TGTGCCAGCAGCTTAGTTGGGGGACCTAACTATGGCTACACCTTC
TRBV29-1	14	TRBJ2-2	-	-	CSAAGQLNTGELFF	TGCAGCGCCGCCGGCCAGTTGAACACCGGGGAGCTGTTTTTT
TRBV10-2	16	TRBJ2-5	-	-	CASSESFSGPLKTQYF	TGCGCCAGCAGTGAGTCGTTCTCAGGGCCTCTGAAGACCCAGTACTTC
TRBV6-1	13	TRBJ1-2	-	-	CASSPSGPYGYTF	TGTGCCAGCAGTCCATCGGGACCCTATGGCTACACCTTC
TRBV20-1	13	TRBJ2-7	TRBD2	-	CSAFSGGIYEQYF	TGCAGTGCTTTCAGCGGGGGGATCTACGAGCAGTACTTC
TRBV5-1	16	TRBJ1-2	-	-	CASSFAPGIANYGYTF	TGCGCCAGCAGCTTCGCTCCAGGGATTGCTAACTATGGCTACACCTTC
TRBV20-1	14	TRBJ2-5	TRBD2	-	CSARPSGGGETQYF	TGCAGTGCTAGACCTAGCGGGGGGGGGGAGACCCAGTACTTC
TRBV15	18	TRBJ2-7	TRBD2	few	CATSRDSRTSGRPYEQYF	TGTGCCACCAGCAGAGATTCCCGGACTAGCGGTAGACCCTACGAGCAGTACTTC